Sequencing of this T cell receptor beta chain was carried out in a study of molecular identifiers for immune sequencing clone quantification. Construction of naive CD8 libraries employed about 17,000 to 1,100,000 sorted cells together with 10%, 30% or 50% RNA. The CDR3 is made up of 14 amino acids. Germline-derived CDR1 and CDR2 are LNHDA and SQIVND (reference sequence). The ends were cut back, 5 bases at V and 1 base at J, with 9 bases in the middle. MiXCR, run by TCRdb on the PCR reads, gives a single entry per CDR3 protein. The table has 490,000 or so distinct CDR3 sequences, 20% to 25% seen once; the top ten hold around 0.84%.

The sequence derives from a human donor in good health. Some libraries in this study had Jurkat cell RNA spiked in. Sequencing was carried out using naive CD8+ T cells from blood, with Jurkat cell RNA spiked in. As to subset: FACS-sorted CD8+CD4-CCR7+CD45RA+ naive T cells. The chain joins TRBV19 to TRBJ2-1; D possibly matches TRBD1 or TRBD2 (5 bases each). The CDR3 reads CASSVWGSYNEQFF. CDR3 DNA: TGTGCCAGTAGTGTGTGGGGGTCCTACAATGAGCAGTTCTTC.